The present TCR beta chain was sequenced within a study of blood T cell repertoires in COVID-19 (dated by TCRdb to 2018 to 2021). About the investigation overall: Samples from collaborators originated in the United States, Italy and Spain and spanned both the acute and convalescent phases of COVID-19. Sample metadata almost always included a de-identified subject ID, COVID-19 status, age in years and sex. The material from the prospective study consisted of cDNA or gDNA derived from T cells, B-cell-depleted T cells, or PBMCs. The samples were drawn from the first 160 participants of the ongoing ImmuneRACE study and from 1,254 subjects provided by 6 global collaborators. Deeply sampled blood TCRbeta repertoires from subjects exposed to, actively infected with, or recovered from COVID-19 were included in the dataset. The repertoires were made available in a free public database intended to serve as a resource for research on the immune response to SARS-CoV-2. HLA class I and class II types, where available, came from metadata supplied by the sample provider rather than from assay-based typing.

Comment on this clone: Its antigen is not yet known. Within one base of it there is no much larger clone, and no base qualities were kept.

TCRbeta CDR3 regions were amplified from genomic DNA using the immunoSEQ Assay, a bias-controlled multiplex PCR. The paper's processing steps were these. The number of nucleated cells in each sample was estimated by amplification of reference gene primers within the assay. Sequence reads were collapsed and filtered to measure the absolute abundance of every unique TCRbeta CDR3 rearrangement. Productive Simpson clonality was computed per sample as the square root of Simpson's diversity index over productive rearrangements. The immuneACCESS repertoire file appears here via TCRdb, limited to in-frame rearrangements. These files lack a portion of the clones; in checked studies, under half of the deficit traces to unresolved V genes, and the cause of the others is not known. Clone size and the V and J calls come from that table; the DNA yielded D and trimming. In this sample the table shows about 250,000 clones, 65% to 90% of which occur a single time. About 5.1% of the sample is held by the ten biggest clonotypes.

General findings and caveats noted by the study authors: The amount of clinical and demographic metadata varied by source and participant and was provided uncurated.

The V end loses 1 base and the J end loses 0 bases, and a stretch of 18 bases separates them. The CDR3, cysteine through phenylalanine, is 18 amino acids long. CDR3 DNA only is kept here, 54 bases in frame from base 1. In the germline V gene, CDR1 corresponds to LGHNA and CDR2 to YSLEER. One collaborating source in Seattle enrolled patients during active infection and followed them longitudinally through the course of disease. The collaborating institutions used their own protocols to collect whole blood in K2EDTA tubes. For TCRbeta analysis, collaborators shipped samples in one of three forms: frozen whole blood, isolated PBMCs, or DNA extracted from either of those sample types.

The material sequenced was peripheral blood. The origin of this receptor is a man aged 45-65 years with COVID-19, enrolled during active disease. The chain links TRBV4-3 with TRBJ2-5, and the D gene may be TRBD2, 5 bases matching. The nucleotide sequence reads as follows: TGCGCCAGCAGCCAAGCGCGGGCGGTCCAACGGTACCAAGAGACCCAGTACTTC. It is translated as CASSQARAVQRYQETQYF.